This T cell receptor (beta chain) was identified during a study of shared clonotypes between healthy human individuals. Study context: Participating donors consisted of a couple of women and a few men aged 18 to 49. The study's findings and limits: Having only a few donors restricted how much genetic and exposure-history diversity was captured. A handful of donors shared approximately 5% of their naive CD4 clonotypes.

Comment on this clone: Its antigen is undetermined.

The V and J ends lost 3 bases and 0 bases respectively, with 9 bases between them. Germline CDR1 is MNHEY and CDR2 is SMNVEV (reference sequence). The CDR3 is 15 amino acids. Sorted-subset replicate PCRs used approximately 200 ng of genomic DNA. This amount corresponded to about 30,000 T cell genomes. The repertoire was sequenced with immunoSEQ multiplex PCR; TCRdb's copy has only in-frame clones and lacks some. Of approximately 1.4 million clones listed, 95% to 99% were seen once; the top ten hold less than 0.55%. The clonotype originates from a man younger than 40 in good health. This sequence joins TRBV27 and TRBJ2-1; D uncertain. The sequenced material came from naive CD4+ T cells sorted from blood. The subset is: CD45RA+ positively selected. The CDR3 bases are TGTGCCAGCAGTTTCCCCAGGAGCTCCTACAATGAGCAGTTCTTC. Encoded protein: CASSFPRSSYNEQFF.